The sequence of this T cell receptor beta chain was determined in a study of control samples from healthy donors and cancer patients. Points on this clone: This same CDR3 is encoded by further DNA sequences in the sample.

The data were produced by immunoSEQ multiplex PCR, yet TCRdb's version contains in-frame clones alone and is incomplete. Of roughly 120,000 clones in the sample, over 85% were seen once. The CDR3 extends over 12 amino acids. Looked up from germline, CDR1 is KGHDR and CDR2 is SFDVKD. V lost 4 bases and J 1 base, leaving 3 bases between the germline ends. Sequences were obtained from blood. The receptor was derived from a man aged 25-40 years in good health. The chain combines TRBV24-1 with TRBJ1-1; D is ambiguous. For the CDR3, the DNA is TGTGCCACCAGTGACCCGAACACTGAAGCTTTCTTT. Translated, it gives CATSDPNTEAFF.